Presented here are 10 T cell receptor beta chains from one specimen sequenced in a study of cytomegalovirus exposure and HLA in healthy donors. Vbeta (60) and Jbeta (13) primers were used in the PCR. Clones were read by immunoSEQ multiplex PCR, and TCRdb kept only the in-frame ones, dropping some. Of 150,000 to 200,000 clones listed, about 80% are singletons. Sequencing was performed on PBMCs. Receptors originate from a man aged 35 to 55 in good health and CMV-seronegative.

The chain uses TRBV29-1 and TRBJ2-3; 11 bases align to TRBD2. The V segment lost 3 bases and the J segment 6 bases; nucleotides outside the gene matches: 8. This CDR3 has 15 residues. Germline CDR1 SQVTM, CDR2 ANQGSEA. The CDR3 is CSVDGSSGRWDTQYF. The CDR3 region has the DNA TGCAGCGTTGACGGATCTAGCGGGAGGTGGGATACGCAGTATTTT.

This sequence joins TRBV28 and TRBJ2-3, with 8 bases matching TRBD2. J lost 5 bases, V lost 6 bases, and 10 bases had no gene match. The V gene's germline CDR1 is MDHEN and CDR2 SYDVKM. CDR3 length: 15 amino acids. CDR3 sequence: CASSPGRGDGDTQYF. The CDR3, as DNA: TGTGCCAGCAGCCCCGGGAGGGGGGACGGAGATACGCAGTATTTT.

The rearrangement joins TRBV27 to TRBJ1-2; D unclear. Germline CDR1 is MNHEY and CDR2 is SMNVEV (reference sequence). Trimming stripped 6 bases from V and 4 bases from J, with 12 bases between. The CDR3 spans 13 residues. Here the CDR3 reads CASRADEGYGYTF. The CDR3 region has the DNA TGTGCCAGCAGAGCCGACGAGGGCTATGGCTACACCTTC.

The rearrangement uses TRBV28 and TRBJ1-2; the D gene is possibly TRBD1 (5 bases). CDR3 length equals 14 residues. The V gene's germline CDR1 is MDHEN and CDR2 SYDVKM. The V end was cut by 7 bases, the J end by 5 bases, with 17 bases between. This CDR3 reads CASTPSGGGYGYTF. As DNA, the CDR3 is TGTGCCAGCACCCCGTCCGGGGGAGGTTATGGCTACACCTTC.

With regard to this clone: The junction departs from the called germline gene at one end, perhaps through a read error. The chain carries TRBV5-1 and TRBJ2-6, with D possibly TRBD1 on 5 matching bases. CDR1 and CDR2 from the germline V gene are SGHRS and YFSETQ. This CDR3 spans 15 amino acids. Here the CDR3 reads CASSLGLLGANGLTF. CDR3 nucleotide sequence: TGCGCCAGCAGCTTGGGGCTTCTTGGGGCCAACGGCCTGACTTTC.

V gene TRBV19 combines with J gene TRBJ2-5; 7 positions match TRBD1. V trimming: 3 bases; J trimming: 5 bases; junction bases outside the gene matches: 9. The length of the CDR3 is 15 residues. Per germline, CDR1 LNHDA and CDR2 SQIVND (reference sequence). The CDR3 nucleotides are TGTGCCAGTAGTATGGGTGAGGGGGCTTACGAGACCCAGTACTTC. Residues: CASSMGEGAYETQYF.

The J gene is TRBJ1-4, the V gene TRBV28, with D possibly being TRBD1 (5 bases). This CDR3 comprises 12 residues. Trimming pared 5 bases from V and 13 bases from J, leaving 14 bases between. Germline-derived CDR1 and CDR2 are MDHEN and SYDVKM. CDR3 protein: CASSGAFGGLFF. The CDR3 DNA follows: TGTGCCAGCAGTGGGGCCTTCGGGGGACTGTTTTTT.

The chain joins TRBV5-1 to TRBJ2-1, with TRBD2 matching over 8 bases. This CDR3 spans 15 amino acids. Germline V gives CDR1 SGHRS, CDR2 YFSETQ. Trimming removed 2 bases from V and 2 bases from J; junction bases left unmatched: 3. CDR3 coding DNA: TGCGCCAGCAGCTTAGCGGGAGAAACCTACAATGAGCAGTTCTTC. It specifies CASSLAGETYNEQFF.

This clone was observed a few times. The genes are TRBV5-5 and TRBJ2-5, with D maybe TRBD2 (6 bases). This CDR3 region has 13 residues. The germline gives CDR1 SGHKS, CDR2 YYEKEE (reference sequence). V gave up 0 bases and J gave up 6 bases, with 9 bases separating them. The CDR3: CASSLEGGKTQYF. CDR3 in DNA: TGTGCCAGCAGCTTGGAGGGAGGAAAGACCCAGTACTTC.

This clone was picked up a small number of times. The chain joins TRBV2 to TRBJ1-1; weak D call: TRBD1 (6 bases). Looked up from germline, CDR1 is SNHLY and CDR2 is FYNNEI. This CDR3 spans 14 amino acids. Between the trimmed V and J ends, which lost 6 bases and 2 bases, there was a span of 13 bases. This chain's CDR3 is CASRGVQGNTEAFF. CDR3 bases: TGTGCCAGCAGGGGGGTACAGGGAAACACTGAAGCTTTCTTT.